Below, 20 T cell receptor beta chains from the same sample are listed, as sequenced in a study of blood T cell repertoires in COVID-19. Sequencing used immunoSEQ multiplex PCR; TCRdb keeps in-frame clones, though not all of them. Here the sample spans 300,000 to 400,000 clones, under 95% being singletons. The sequenced sample consisted of peripheral blood. The receptor source for this set is a young woman who had recovered from COVID-19.

The V and J genes are TRBV19 and TRBJ1-5; 9 bases fit TRBD1. This CDR3 comprises 17 residues. V lost 3 bases to trimming and J lost 1 base; unmatched junction nucleotides: 7. From germline, CDR1 is LNHDA and CDR2 SQIVND (reference sequence). Here the CDR3 reads CASSIWDRDVSNQPQHF. Written as DNA, the CDR3 is TGTGCCAGTAGTATCTGGGACAGGGATGTAAGCAATCAGCCCCAGCATTTT.

In its sample, this clone was seen once. The J gene is TRBJ2-1, the V gene TRBV5-1; 9 nucleotides line up with TRBD1. The trim removed 5 bases at V and 8 bases at J, leaving 5 bases unmatched. CDR3 size: 13 residues. Germline V gives CDR1 SGHRS, CDR2 YFSETQ. In DNA, the CDR3 is TGCGCCAGCAGGGGGACAGGGACTTATGAGCAGTTCTTC. Residues: CASRGTGTYEQFF.

CDR3 sequence reads: CASRTYKSGSDTQYF. Here the CDR3 DNA reads TGTGCCAGCAGGACCTACAAGAGCGGATCAGATACGCAGTATTTT. The V and J genes are TRBV28 and TRBJ2-3, with D perhaps TRBD2 (5 bases). The CDR3 has 15 amino acids. Per germline, CDR1 MDHEN and CDR2 SYDVKM. The V and J ends lost 6 bases and 4 bases respectively, with 17 bases between them.

The V gene is TRBV6-5, the J gene TRBJ1-1; 7 positions match TRBD1. CDR3 length equals 15 residues. V was pared by 5 bases and J by 6 bases, with 12 bases of the junction left unmatched. The germline V gene has CDR1 MNHEY and CDR2 SVGAGI. The CDR3 loop is CASSKRGREDAEAFF. CDR3 nucleotide sequence: TGTGCCAGCAGTAAAAGGGGGCGGGAGGACGCTGAAGCTTTCTTT.

The V gene is TRBV18, the J gene TRBJ1-2; 9 bases fit TRBD1. Losses at the gene ends were 5 bases for V and 8 bases for J; bases not matched to a gene: 21. The CDR3 consists of 18 residues. Germline V gives CDR1 KGHSH, CDR2 LQKENI. The CDR3 bases are TGTGCCAGCTCAGCAATAACCGGGACAGGGCATTATTCTGGAGGCTACACCTTC. This gives the protein CASSAITGTGHYSGGYTF.

The rearrangement joins TRBV5-1 to TRBJ1-4; weak D call: TRBD1 (5 bases). Germline loops: CDR1 SGHRS, CDR2 YFSETQ. The CDR3 has 13 amino acids. The V gene lost 4 bases and the J gene lost 3 bases, with 7 bases spanning the gap. The CDR3 DNA reads as TGCGCCAGCAGCCCAGGGCCTAATGAAAAACTGTTTTTT. Translation: CASSPGPNEKLFF.

J is TRBJ2-2 and V is TRBV7-2, with 8 bases matching TRBD2. The CDR3 extends over 16 amino acids. V trimming: 6 bases; J trimming: 3 bases; junction bases outside the gene matches: 9. The germline V gene encodes CDR1 SGHTA and CDR2 FQGNSA. The CDR3 DNA follows: TGTGCCAGCAGTTTCCGACCAGCGGGAGACACCGGGGAGCTGTTTTTT. This gives the protein CASSFRPAGDTGELFF.

V gene TRBV7-2 combines with J gene TRBJ1-2; 7 bases agree with TRBD1. The V segment lost 2 bases and the J segment 4 bases; nucleotides outside the gene matches: 1. This CDR3 comprises 13 residues. Looked up from germline, CDR1 is SGHTA and CDR2 is FQGNSA. The CDR3 DNA reads TGTGCCAGCAGCTTAAACAGGGGCTATGGCTACACCTTC. This translates into CASSLNRGYGYTF. Based on the CDR3 plus reference TRBV7-2 and TRBJ1-2, the full variable domain is GAGVSQSPSNKVTEKGKDVELRCDPISGHTALYWYRQSLGQGLEFLIYFQGNSAPDKSGLPSDRFSAERTGGSVSTLTIQRTQQEDSAVYLCASSLNRGYGYTFGSGTRLTVV.

This chain uses TRBV11-2 with TRBJ1-6; 7 nucleotides match TRBD1. The germline V gene has CDR1 SGHAT and CDR2 FQNNGV. The CDR3 loop spans 14 amino acids. V gave up 6 bases and J gave up 7 bases; unmatched junction bases: 6. The CDR3 DNA reads TGTGCCAGCAGAGGGACAGAGTCAAATTCACCCCTCCACTTT. Amino acid sequence: CASRGTESNSPLHF. Complete variable domain (other parts from reference TRBV11-2 and TRBJ1-6): EAGVAQSPRYKIIEKRQSVAFWCNPISGHATLYWYQQILGQGPKLLIQFQNNGVVDDSQLPKDRFSAERLKGVDSTLKIQPAKLEDSAVYLCASRGTESNSPLHFGNGTRLTVT.

The chain combines TRBV24-1 with TRBJ2-2, with D unclear. CDR1 is KGHDR, CDR2 SFDVKD, per germline. CDR3 length equals 15 residues. V lost 4 bases, J lost 3 bases, and 11 bases lay in between. The CDR3 region is CATSEIRADTGELFF. The CDR3 DNA reads as TGTGCCACCAGTGAGATACGTGCGGACACCGGGGAGCTGTTTTTT.

The V call is TRBV21-1, the J call TRBJ2-7; TRBD2, as called in the table, went unchecked against the DNA. TRBV21-1 represents a pseudogene. The CDR3 is 16 amino acids. CDR3 DNA: TGTGCCAGCAGCAAAGGCCCTGAGCGGGACTATCACGAGCAGTACGTC. It specifies CASSKGPERDYHEQYV.

In regard to this clone: A junction boundary mismatches the germline segment, possibly from a read error. The J gene is TRBJ2-1, the V gene TRBV6-1, with TRBD2 matching over 8 bases. The CDR3 is 15 amino acids. Germline V gives CDR1 MNHNS, CDR2 SASEGT. The CDR3 coding sequence is TGTGCCAGCAGAGAAGCGGGAGCGTCCTACAATGAGCAGTTCTTC. It translates to CASREAGASYNEQFF.

This clone was observed a single time. The chain is built from TRBV11-2 and TRBJ2-1, with 10 bases that match TRBD1. The germline V gene has CDR1 SGHAT and CDR2 FQNNGV. V dropped 1 base and J dropped 6; count of bases not matched to a gene: 0. This CDR3 is 14 amino acids long. For the CDR3, the DNA is TGTGCCAGCAGCTTAGGGACAGGGGGCAATGAGCAGTTCTTC. Translated, it gives CASSLGTGGNEQFF. The full variable domain, with the rest looked up from reference TRBV11-2 and TRBJ2-1, is EAGVAQSPRYKIIEKRQSVAFWCNPISGHATLYWYQQILGQGPKLLIQFQNNGVVDDSQLPKDRFSAERLKGVDSTLKIQPAKLEDSAVYLCASSLGTGGNEQFFGPGTRLTVL.

The genes are TRBV19 and TRBJ1-1, with D unresolved. CDR1 LNHDA and CDR2 SQIVND come from the germline V gene (reference sequence). The CDR3 is 16 amino acids. Trimming shortened V by 0 bases and J by 0 bases, and 11 bases separated the two germline ends. The CDR3 is CASSIDIGSMNTEAFF. The CDR3 DNA reads as TGTGCCAGTAGTATAGATATCGGGTCCATGAACACTGAAGCTTTCTTT.

This sequence joins TRBV19 and TRBJ1-4; D may be TRBD1 (5 bases). CDR1 is LNHDA and CDR2 is SQIVND in the germline V gene (reference sequence). The V end was cut by 3 bases, the J end by 3 bases, with 11 bases between. The CDR3 is 15 residues long. The CDR3 loop reads CASSIFQGANEKLFF. CDR3 bases: TGTGCCAGTAGTATCTTCCAGGGTGCTAATGAAAAACTGTTTTTT. Using reference TRBV19 and TRBJ1-4 for the parts outside the CDR3, the full variable domain is DGGITQSPKYLFRKEGQNVTLSCEQNLNHDAMYWYRQDPGQGLRLIYYSQIVNDFQKGDIAEGYSVSREKKESFPLTVTSAQKNPTAFYLCASSIFQGANEKLFFGSGTQLSVL.

This chain links TRBV6-2 or TRBV6-3 with TRBJ2-2, with unresolved D. Germline CDR1 MNHEY, CDR2 SVGEGT. V lost 5 bases to trimming and J lost 1 base, with 8 bases between them. The CDR3 is made up of 14 amino acids. DNA for the CDR3: TGTGCCAGCAGTACCCCCAGGAACACCGGGGAGCTGTTTTTT. Its translation is CASSTPRNTGELFF.

This clone was counted a single time. The chain combines TRBV4-1 with TRBJ2-3, with D possibly matching TRBD1 (6 bases). CDR3 length: 14 residues. The ends were cut back, 4 bases at V and 2 bases at J, with 10 bases in the middle. Germline V gene data show CDR1 as MGHRA and CDR2 as YSYEKL. CDR3 nucleotide sequence: TGCGCCAGCAGCCTACAGGGAAACACAGATACGCAGTATTTT. This codes for CASSLQGNTDTQYF.

The chain carries TRBV10-2 and TRBJ2-3; possible D gene TRBD1, 6 bases. The CDR3 is 13 residues long. Trimming took 10 bases from V and 4 from J, leaving 15 bases between them. Germline V gene sequence: CDR1 WSHSY, CDR2 SAAADI. The CDR3 DNA reads as TGCGCCATCTCTCTGGACAGCCCAGATACGCAGTATTTT. Protein: CAISLDSPDTQYF.

The rearrangement joins TRBV10-1 to TRBJ2-1, with 7 bases fitting TRBD2. J lost 9 bases, V lost 5 bases, and 19 bases had no gene match. Germline V gene lookup returns CDR1 WNHNN and CDR2 SYGVQD (reference sequence). The CDR3 spans 17 residues. This CDR3 is CASSRSSWGGSIGEQFF. DNA for the CDR3: TGCGCCAGCAGTCGATCTTCATGGGGCGGGAGTATCGGTGAGCAGTTCTTC.

The chain employs TRBV3-1 (or the pseudogene TRBV3-2) and TRBJ2-3, with D perhaps TRBD1 (5 bases). V was clipped by 6 bases and J by 5 bases, with 9 bases between them. The CDR3 loop spans 12 amino acids. Germline loops: CDR1 LGHDT, CDR2 YNNKEL (reference sequence). The CDR3 is CASRGQIDTQYF. CDR3 nucleotides: TGTGCCAGCAGGGGGCAGATAGATACGCAGTATTTT.